Below are 30 T cell receptor beta chains sequenced from a single sample in a study of CD8 T cells in ankylosing spondylitis. MiXCR, run by TCRdb on the 5' RACE reads, gives a single entry per CDR3 protein. The sample records some 130,000 distinct CDR3 sequences, about 13% being singletons. Sequenced: blood, either unsorted or a sorted T cell fraction (not recorded which). These receptors were obtained from a female donor with ankylosing spondylitis or in good health (not recorded which).

This clonotype was found many times. The chain has TRBV7-8 and TRBJ2-5; TRBD2 is a possible D gene (5 bases). V lost 1 base, J lost 3 bases, and 9 bases lay in between. This CDR3 is built from 14 residues. CDR1 and CDR2 from the germline V gene are SGHVS and FQNEAQ. This CDR3 is CASSLVRGEETQYF. CDR3 nucleotides: TGTGCCAGCAGCTTAGTTCGGGGAGAAGAGACCCAGTACTTC.

This clonotype was detected only a few times. V usage is TRBV7-9 and J usage is TRBJ2-7, with 11 bases matching TRBD1. The CDR3 extends over 13 amino acids. V lost 7 bases, J lost 3 bases, and 2 bases stayed unmatched. Looked up from germline, CDR1 is SEHNR and CDR2 is FQNEAQ (reference sequence). Here the CDR3 reads CASIGTGGYEQYF. The CDR3 region has the DNA TGTGCCAGCATTGGGACAGGGGGCTACGAGCAGTACTTC.

This clonotype was recorded many times. The chain joins TRBV20-1 to TRBJ2-3; D remains ambiguous. This CDR3 comprises 15 residues. Per the germline V gene, CDR1 is DFQATT and CDR2 is SNEGSKA (reference sequence). The V end lost 0 bases, the J end lost 4 bases, and 14 bases lay between the germline ends. CDR3 coding DNA: TGCAGTGCTAGAGATCTCCGTGGAATCCCAGATACGCAGTATTTT. Translation gives CSARDLRGIPDTQYF.

Ten or more counts support this clonotype. The chain employs TRBV29-1 and TRBJ2-3; D is undetermined. Trimming pared 4 bases from V and 5 bases from J, leaving 10 bases between. Germline V gives CDR1 SQVTM, CDR2 ANQGSEA. The CDR3 loop spans 12 amino acids. This CDR3 is CSVGQVGDTQYF. DNA for the CDR3: TGCAGCGTTGGTCAGGTGGGAGATACGCAGTATTTT.

This clonotype was detected a few times. The chain links TRBV30 to TRBJ2-2; 11 positions match TRBD2. With 3 bases clipped from V and 6 bases from J, the junction kept 9 bases outside the gene matches. CDR3 length: 16 residues. The germline gives CDR1 GTSNPN, CDR2 SVGIG (reference sequence). CDR3 loop: CAWRPTSGRWSGELFF. The DNA for the CDR3 is TGTGCCTGGAGACCTACTAGCGGGAGATGGTCCGGGGAGCTGTTTTTT.

This clonotype was observed once. Just one base apart from a much larger clone, this may be a read error. This chain joins TRBV2 and TRBJ1-5, with TRBD1 matching 12 bases. CDR3 length: 12 residues. Germline V gives CDR1 SNHLY, CDR2 FYNNEI. The CDR3 loop is CAGQGANRPQHF. The CDR3 region has the DNA TGTGCGGGACAGGGGGCGAATCGGCCCCAGCATTTT.

There are many counts of this clonotype. V gene TRBV7-9 combines with J gene TRBJ2-3, with 9 bases that match TRBD1. CDR3 length equals 15 residues. Germline CDR1 and CDR2: SEHNR and FQNEAQ (reference sequence). J gave up 3 bases and V 5 bases, and 6 bases lay outside the gene matches. The CDR3 reads CASSSGQGSTDTQYF. The CDR3 bases are TGTGCCAGCAGCAGTGGACAGGGGAGTACAGATACGCAGTATTTT. Drawing the rest from reference TRBV7-9 and TRBJ2-3, the complete variable domain is DTGVSQNPRHKITKRGQNVTFRCDPISEHNRLYWYRQTLGQGPEFLTYFQNEAQLEKSRLLSDRFSAERPKGSFSTLEIQRTEQGDSAMYLCASSSGQGSTDTQYFGPGTRLTVL.

In this sample, this clonotype turned up many times. The rearrangement links TRBV12-3 or TRBV12-4 to TRBJ1-2, with no clear D. The CDR3 loop spans 11 amino acids. Trimming shortened V by 7 bases and J by 6 bases, and 9 bases separated the two germline ends. The CDR3 loop is CASTFGNGYTF. CDR3 nucleotide sequence: TGTGCCAGCACCTTCGGGAATGGCTACACCTTC.

This clonotype came up many times. This chain joins TRBV20-1 and TRBJ1-2; D is uncertain. Trimming pared 0 bases from V and 4 bases from J, leaving 9 bases between. The CDR3 runs 13 residues. The V gene's germline CDR1 is DFQATT and CDR2 SNEGSKA (reference sequence). CDR3 residues: CSARDIRGYGYTF. DNA for the CDR3: TGCAGTGCTAGAGATATCCGGGGCTATGGCTACACCTTC.

There are a few counts of this clonotype. V gene TRBV20-1 combines with J gene TRBJ2-1; D is possibly TRBD1 (6 bases). Germline values: CDR1 DFQATT, CDR2 SNEGSKA (reference sequence). V shed 5 bases and J shed 7 bases, with 21 bases lying between them. The CDR3 consists of 15 residues. The CDR3: CSAGLGGGGLNEQFF. In DNA, the CDR3 is TGCAGTGCTGGCCTCGGTGGGGGCGGATTGAATGAGCAGTTCTTC.

This clonotype has ten or more counts. The rearrangement joins TRBV27 to TRBJ2-7; D is unclear. V was clipped by 2 bases and J by 0 bases, with 8 bases between them. The CDR3 spans 14 residues. Germline V gene sequence: CDR1 MNHEY, CDR2 SMNVEV (reference sequence). The chain's CDR3 is CASSLGFYSYEQYF. CDR3 DNA: TGTGCCAGCAGTTTAGGGTTCTACTCCTACGAGCAGTACTTC.

This clonotype was observed a handful of times. This rearrangement joins TRBV20-1 to TRBJ2-3; 10 bases fit TRBD2. There are 18 residues in the CDR3. V gave up 0 bases and J gave up 8 bases; unmatched junction bases: 17. Germline values: CDR1 DFQATT, CDR2 SNEGSKA (reference sequence). CDR3 residues: CSARDPQREGPHGGTQYF. The CDR3 DNA is TGCAGTGCTAGAGATCCTCAGCGGGAGGGCCCGCATGGGGGTACGCAGTATTTT.

This clonotype was detected a few times. The CDR3 coding sequence is TGTGCCAGCAGCATACCGGGACAGGGGAGGAATGGCTACACCTTC. Protein product: CASSIPGQGRNGYTF. V and J are TRBV12-3 or TRBV12-4 and TRBJ1-2, with 10 bases matching TRBD1. CDR3 length equals 15 residues. Germline trimming cut 6 bases from V and 6 bases from J; bases unmatched to any gene: 10.

This clonotype was counted between two and nine times. The rearrangement uses TRBV12-3 or TRBV12-4 and TRBJ2-5; a possible D gene is TRBD1 (6 bases). The V end was cut by 6 bases, the J end by 5 bases, with 16 bases between. This CDR3 is built from 14 residues. CDR3 loop: CASSLRSGAETQYF. The CDR3 nucleotides read TGTGCCAGCAGCTTACGGTCAGGGGCTGAGACCCAGTACTTC.

About this clonotype: A much larger clone is a single base away; this may be a read error. The gene calls are TRBV5-1 and TRBJ1-2; TRBD1 might be the D (6 bases). Germline CDR1 is SGHRS and CDR2 is YFSETQ. The CDR3 totals 17 residues. CDR3 sequence (DNA): TGCGCCAGCAGCTCGGGGCGCTGGGACACCAATCTCTATGACTACACCTTC. This codes for CASSSGRWDTNLYDYTF.

This clonotype was detected ten times or more. This rearrangement joins TRBV15 to TRBJ2-7, with 10 bases matching TRBD1. The V segment lost 4 bases and the J segment 6 bases; nucleotides outside the gene matches: 3. Germline lookup yields CDR1 LNHNV and CDR2 YYDKDF (reference sequence). The CDR3 length is 13 residues. For the CDR3, the DNA is TGTGCCACCAGCATAGACAGGGGGCGCGAGCAGTACTTC. Its protein is CATSIDRGREQYF.

This clonotype has a handful of counts. The gene calls are TRBV3-1 and TRBJ2-5; TRBD1 matches at 10 bases. Germline CDR1 LGHDT, CDR2 YNNKEL (reference sequence). This CDR3 is 15 amino acids long. V gave up 5 bases and J gave up 5 bases; unmatched junction bases: 8. CDR3: CASSFRTGGTETQYF. As DNA, the CDR3 is TGTGCCAGCAGCTTCCGGACAGGGGGTACGGAGACCCAGTACTTC.

This clonotype was seen at least ten times. V gene TRBV27 combines with J gene TRBJ2-7; 10 bases are shared with TRBD2. CDR3 length equals 15 residues. With 6 bases clipped from V and 1 base from J, the junction kept 6 bases outside the gene matches. Germline CDR1 is MNHEY and CDR2 is SMNVEV (reference sequence). CDR3 sequence reads: CASSLSGGRSYEQYF. CDR3 DNA sequence: TGTGCCAGCAGCCTTAGCGGGGGGAGGTCCTACGAGCAGTACTTC.

V and J are TRBV12-3 or TRBV12-4 and TRBJ2-1, with D unclear. V lost 2 bases and J lost 8, with 13 bases in between. CDR3 length: 14 amino acids. CDR3: CASSLPTGVHEQFF. CDR3 DNA sequence: TGTGCCAGCAGTTTACCAACGGGCGTCCATGAGCAGTTCTTC.

This clonotype was found many times. The chain has TRBV12-3 or TRBV12-4 and TRBJ1-3; tentative D call: TRBD1 (5 bases). This CDR3 contains 13 residues. V lost 9 bases to trimming and J lost 4 bases, with 13 bases between them. CDR3: CASMWGVGNTIYF. The CDR3 DNA sequence: TGTGCCAGTATGTGGGGGGTCGGAAACACCATATATTTT.

CDR3 in amino acids: CAISPGLAGGASGANVLTF. In DNA form, the CDR3 reads TGTGCCATCAGTCCAGGACTAGCGGGGGGGGCCTCAGGGGCCAACGTCCTGACTTTC. V and J are TRBV10-3 and TRBJ2-6; TRBD2 matches at 15 bases. J was trimmed by 4 bases and V by 5 bases; bases with no gene match: 9. This CDR3 has 19 amino acids. Germline V gene lookup returns CDR1 ENHRY and CDR2 SYGVKD.

This rearrangement joins TRBV12-3 or TRBV12-4 to TRBJ1-5, with D tentatively TRBD1 (5 bases). Trimming removed 5 bases from V and 4 bases from J, with 15 bases in between. The CDR3 extends over 15 amino acids. CDR3 nucleotides: TGTGCCAGCAGTCGGGACTCTCCAGGGAATCAGCCCCAGCATTTT. It translates to CASSRDSPGNQPQHF.

This clonotype was observed a handful of times. This chain links TRBV7-9 with TRBJ1-2; D gene unclear. CDR1 SEHNR and CDR2 FQNEAQ come from the germline V gene (reference sequence). The CDR3 length is 14 residues. Between the trimmed V and J ends, which lost 3 bases and 7 bases, there was a span of 15 bases. CDR3 amino acids: CASSFPSTLSGYTF. CDR3 DNA: TGTGCCAGCAGCTTTCCCAGTACACTTAGTGGCTACACCTTC.

Ten or more counts support this clonotype. V gene TRBV29-1 combines with J gene TRBJ2-7, with D tentatively TRBD1 or TRBD2 (6 bases each). V lost 7 bases, J lost 4 bases, and 14 bases lay in between. The germline V gene has CDR1 SQVTM and CDR2 ANQGSEA. This CDR3 region has 12 residues. CDR3: CSEGLRGYEQYF. For the CDR3, the DNA is TGCAGCGAGGGACTCAGGGGTTACGAGCAGTACTTC.

This clonotype occurred many times. J is TRBJ2-5 and V is TRBV9; D not resolved. Germline V lookup: CDR1 SGDLS, CDR2 YYNGEE. This CDR3 has 12 amino acids. Trimming removed 4 bases from V and 0 bases from J, with 4 bases in between. CDR3 nucleotide sequence: TGTGCCAGCAGCCCCCACCAAGAGACCCAGTACTTC. The encoded protein is CASSPHQETQYF.

This clonotype was seen a handful of times. CDR3 bases: TGTGCCAGCAGTGAAGGACAACTTGGTTACAATGAGCAGTTCTTC. It is translated as CASSEGQLGYNEQFF. The chain is built from TRBV2 and TRBJ2-1; D not certain. The V gene's germline CDR1 is SNHLY and CDR2 FYNNEI. The CDR3 spans 15 residues. Trimming took 1 base from V and 4 from J, leaving 11 bases between them.

This clonotype was found many times. This chain uses TRBV6-5 with TRBJ1-2, with 7 bases lining up with TRBD1. J gave up 1 base and V 2 bases, and 7 bases lay outside the gene matches. The germline V gene has CDR1 MNHEY and CDR2 SVGAGI. CDR3 size: 16 residues. CDR3 coding DNA: TGTGCCAGCAGTTACCTAGGCAGGGGGAATAACTATGGCTACACCTTC. Its translation is CASSYLGRGNNYGYTF.

This clonotype was detected ten times or more. V gene TRBV3-1 combines with J gene TRBJ2-3, with D unresolved. V lost 1 base and J 0 bases, leaving 11 bases between the germline ends. The CDR3 spans 16 residues. Looked up from germline, CDR1 is LGHDT and CDR2 is YNNKEL (reference sequence). The CDR3 DNA follows: TGTGCCAGCAGCCAAGGGTGGCCAACGAGCACAGATACGCAGTATTTT. Protein sequence: CASSQGWPTSTDTQYF.

This clonotype appeared many times. The V gene is TRBV11-2, the J gene TRBJ1-1; TRBD1 is a possible D gene (6 bases). The germline V gene has CDR1 SGHAT and CDR2 FQNNGV. The CDR3 runs 15 residues. V was cut by 4 bases and J by 3 bases, with 15 bases left in between. The CDR3 loop reads CASSSGQTLDTEAFF. As DNA, the CDR3 is TGTGCCAGCAGCTCCGGACAGACCCTTGACACTGAAGCTTTCTTT.

The chain carries TRBV9 and TRBJ2-5; D perhaps matches TRBD1 (5 bases). Trimming removed 3 bases at V and 2 bases at J, with 11 bases between. Germline V gene lookup returns CDR1 SGDLS and CDR2 YYNGEE. The CDR3 length is 14 residues. CDR3 bases: TGTGCCAGCAGCGGAGACAGTGGACAAGAGACCCAGTACTTC. Translated: CASSGDSGQETQYF.